A selection of T cell receptor beta chains follows, all from one sample in a study of cytotoxic CD8 clonotypes in ibrutinib-treated CLL. Clones were read by immunoSEQ multiplex PCR, and TCRdb kept only the in-frame ones, dropping some. The sample lists more than 75,000 clones, roughly four fifths occurring once. Sequenced here: PBMCs, sampled after 24 months of ibrutinib treatment. Receptors were obtained from a human donor with chronic lymphocytic leukemia. Each CDR3 is given with its conserved first and last residue. A D gene is named only where the DNA matches it firmly. Size is stated for part of the rows, as once, few or many counts, or as a class when the clone is expanded.

size: NA; D: TRBD1; J: TRBJ1-5; V: TRBV9; CDR3: CASSEGLLGQVKQQPQHF; DNA: TGTGCCAGCAGCGAGGGCCTCTTGGGACAGGTAAAACAGCAGCCCCAGCATTTT
size: NA; D: NA; J: TRBJ1-5; V: TRBV4-1; CDR3: CASSHPNQPQHF; DNA: TGCGCCAGCAGCCATCCCAATCAGCCCCAGCATTTT
size: NA; D: NA; J: TRBJ2-1; V: TRBV20-1; CDR3: CSASRLNEQFF; DNA: TGCAGTGCTTCCCGACTGAATGAGCAGTTCTTC
size: NA; D: NA; J: TRBJ1-4; V: TRBV7-9; CDR3: CASSLEWGQYEKLFF; DNA: TGTGCCAGCAGCTTAGAATGGGGGCAATATGAAAAACTGTTTTTT
size: NA; D: NA; J: TRBJ1-2; V: TRBV4-1; CDR3: CASSHLGQSYTF; DNA: TGCGCCAGCAGCCACCTTGGACAGAGCTACACCTTC
size: once; D: NA; J: TRBJ2-7; V: TRBV5-1; CDR3: CASSFEGSMRSSYEQYF; DNA: TGCGCCAGCAGCTTTGAAGGGTCGATGAGGAGCTCCTACGAGCAGTACTTC
size: few; D: NA; J: TRBJ2-7; V: TRBV2; CDR3: CASTREDGYEQYF; DNA: TGTGCCAGCACCAGGGAAGACGGCTACGAGCAGTACTTC
size: NA; D: NA; J: TRBJ2-7; V: TRBV23-1; CDR3: CASSPHEGEAYEQYF; DNA: TGCGCCAGCAGTCCCCACGAGGGGGAAGCCTACGAGCAGTACTTC
size: NA; D: NA; J: TRBJ1-5; V: TRBV7-9; CDR3: CASSRYDGGVMVMDQPQHF; DNA: TGTGCCAGCAGCCGATATGACGGAGGGGTAATGGTGATGGATCAGCCCCAGCATTTT
size: NA; D: TRBD2; J: TRBJ2-5; V: TRBV7-9; CDR3: CASSRTSGGYQETQYF; DNA: TGTGCCAGCAGCCGAACTAGCGGGGGGTACCAAGAGACCCAGTACTTC
size: NA; D: NA; J: TRBJ1-6; V: TRBV11-2; CDR3: CASSPPNRPLHF; DNA: TGTGCCAGCAGCCCCCCCAATAGACCCCTCCACTTT
size: NA; D: TRBD2; J: TRBJ2-7; V: TRBV11-2; CDR3: CASSSNPGGREQYF; DNA: TGTGCCAGCAGCTCAAACCCCGGCGGGAGGGAGCAGTACTTC
size: NA; D: NA; J: TRBJ1-1; V: TRBV6-5; CDR3: CASTRHTEAFF; DNA: TGTGCCAGCACCCGGCACACCGAAGCTTTCTTT
size: NA; D: TRBD2; J: TRBJ2-2; V: TRBV29-1; CDR3: CSASSGSLYTGELFF; DNA: TGCAGCGCAAGTAGCGGGAGTTTATACACCGGGGAGCTGTTTTTT
size: NA; D: TRBD1; J: TRBJ2-3; V: TRBV2; CDR3: CASSAWTGGTDTQYF; DNA: TGTGCCAGCAGTGCCTGGACAGGGGGGACAGATACGCAGTATTTT
size: NA; D: NA; J: TRBJ1-2; V: TRBV5-1; CDR3: CASSPIGWGGYTF; DNA: TGCGCCAGCAGCCCCATTGGATGGGGTGGCTACACCTTC
size: once; D: NA; J: TRBJ2-1; V: TRBV11-3; CDR3: CASSPRGGAASYNEQFF; DNA: TGTGCCAGCAGCCCCCGGGGAGGAGCCGCTTCCTACAATGAGCAGTTCTTC
size: NA; D: NA; J: TRBJ1-2; V: TRBV19; CDR3: CASSPIGGYTF; DNA: TGTGCCAGTAGTCCGATAGGGGGCTACACCTTC
size: NA; D: NA; J: TRBJ1-1; V: TRBV28; CDR3: CASSYGIGFLNTEAFF; DNA: TGTGCCAGCAGTTATGGGATTGGCTTTTTGAACACTGAAGCTTTCTTT
size: NA; D: TRBD1; J: TRBJ1-5; V: TRBV7-8; CDR3: CASSLDRGLMGNQPQHF; DNA: TGTGCCAGCAGCTTGGACAGGGGGCTTATGGGCAATCAGCCCCAGCATTTT
size: NA; D: TRBD1; J: TRBJ1-1; V: TRBV28; CDR3: CAHKQGLNTEAFF; DNA: TGTGCCCACAAACAGGGGCTGAACACTGAAGCTTTCTTT
size: NA; D: NA; J: TRBJ1-3; V: TRBV27; CDR3: CASSPGHYRGGNTIYF; DNA: TGTGCCAGCAGTCCAGGACACTACCGCGGAGGAAACACCATATATTTT
size: NA; D: TRBD2; J: TRBJ2-1; V: TRBV4-2; CDR3: CASSLLFTSGGARSPNEQFF; DNA: TGTGCCAGCAGCCTCCTGTTCACTAGCGGGGGGGCACGTTCCCCCAATGAGCAGTTCTTC
size: NA; D: TRBD1; J: TRBJ2-7; V: TRBV4-3; CDR3: CASSPGQGISYEQYF; DNA: TGCGCCAGCAGCCCGGGACAGGGCATCTCCTACGAGCAGTACTTC
size: few; D: NA; J: TRBJ2-3; V: TRBV25-1; CDR3: CASSEYRAADTQYF; DNA: TGTGCCAGCAGTGAATACAGGGCGGCAGATACGCAGTATTTT
size: few; D: TRBD1; J: TRBJ2-7; V: TRBV25-1; CDR3: CASSQGDFNEQYF; DNA: TGTGCCAGCTCCCAGGGGGATTTTAACGAGCAGTACTTC
size: NA; D: TRBD1; J: TRBJ2-2; V: TRBV7-9; CDR3: CASSLGDRGLTGELFF; DNA: TGTGCCAGCAGCTTAGGGGACAGGGGTCTCACCGGGGAGCTGTTTTTT
size: NA; D: NA; J: TRBJ2-1; V: TRBV19; CDR3: CASSIGWQTVEQFF; DNA: TGTGCCAGTAGTATAGGTTGGCAGACGGTTGAGCAGTTCTTC
size: NA; D: TRBD2; J: TRBJ2-2; V: TRBV6-4; CDR3: CASSSASGRDGELFF; DNA: TGTGCCAGCAGTTCGGCTAGCGGGAGAGACGGGGAGCTGTTTTTT
size: NA; D: NA; J: TRBJ2-3; V: TRBV19; CDR3: CASSVRWADTQYF; DNA: TGTGCCAGTAGTGTCCGGTGGGCAGATACGCAGTATTTT
size: NA; D: NA; J: TRBJ2-1; V: TRBV27; CDR3: CASRAGQNYNEQFF; DNA: TGTGCCAGCAGGGCCGGACAGAATTACAATGAGCAGTTCTTC
size: NA; D: NA; J: TRBJ2-7; V: TRBV9; CDR3: CASSVGQGGRDEQYF; DNA: TGTGCCAGCAGCGTAGGGCAGGGGGGTCGGGACGAGCAGTACTTC
size: NA; D: TRBD1; J: TRBJ1-1; V: TRBV2; CDR3: CASSEQGARTEAFF; DNA: TGTGCCAGCAGTGAACAGGGGGCGCGTACTGAAGCTTTCTTT
size: NA; D: NA; J: TRBJ1-1; V: TRBV19; CDR3: CATTRGARTEAFF; DNA: TGTGCCACTACTAGGGGGGCGCGGACTGAAGCTTTCTTT
size: NA; D: NA; J: TRBJ1-2; V: TRBV27; CDR3: CASTKLGAPNYGYTF; DNA: TGTGCCAGCACTAAACTGGGGGCACCTAACTATGGCTACACCTTC
size: NA; D: TRBD1; J: TRBJ2-5; V: TRBV30; CDR3: CAWSRGQETQYF; DNA: TGTGCCTGGAGCAGGGGGCAAGAGACCCAGTACTTC
size: NA; D: NA; J: TRBJ1-5; V: TRBV4-1; CDR3: CASSQYFDITNQPQHF; DNA: TGCGCCAGCAGCCAATATTTCGACATTACCAATCAGCCCCAGCATTTT
size: once; D: NA; J: TRBJ1-1; V: TRBV18; CDR3: CASSPQGGETEAFF; DNA: TGTGCCAGCTCACCGCAGGGTGGGGAGACTGAAGCTTTCTTT
size: NA; D: NA; J: TRBJ1-1; V: TRBV18; CDR3: CASSPSGEVTEAFF; DNA: TGTGCCAGCTCACCATCCGGGGAGGTCACTGAAGCTTTCTTT
size: few; D: NA; J: TRBJ1-4; V: TRBV5-1; CDR3: CASSPLGIQNEKLFF; DNA: TGCGCCAGCAGCCCTCTCGGGATACAAAATGAAAAACTGTTTTTT
size: NA; D: NA; J: TRBJ2-7; V: TRBV7-8; CDR3: CASSLGPGPYEQYF; DNA: TGTGCCAGCAGCTTAGGACCGGGCCCCTACGAGCAGTACTTC